The 12 T cell receptor beta chains in this list originate from one sample, sequenced in a study of breast tumors, draining lymph nodes, adjacent tissues. TCRdb ran MiXCR on the multiplex PCR reads and lists one entry per CDR3 protein. Among 150,000 to 200,000 distinct CDR3 sequences listed, approximately 30% were seen once. Samples came from axillary lymph nodes draining the breast cancer. The sample consisted of axillary lymph node tissue. The source is a female donor with breast cancer. Some clones in this sample may be carry-over from other donors' samples.

This clonotype has at least ten counts. The chain joins TRBV20-1 to TRBJ2-7; 9 nucleotides agree with TRBD2. The CDR3 has 15 amino acids. The trim removed 0 bases at V and 7 bases at J, leaving 10 bases unmatched. Germline V lookup: CDR1 DFQATT, CDR2 SNEGSKA (reference sequence). The CDR3 loop is CSARDLLREGAEQYF. The CDR3 DNA is TGCAGTGCTAGAGATCTCCTGCGGGAGGGCGCGGAGCAGTACTTC.

The table lists this clonotype with a count of one. The V and J genes are TRBV5-1 and TRBJ2-2; 9 bases match TRBD1. There are 16 residues in the CDR3. V lost 3 bases and J lost 8; bases outside the gene matches: 11. The germline gives CDR1 SGHRS, CDR2 YFSETQ. The CDR3 here is CASSSQPGQGSGELFF. CDR3 DNA sequence: TGCGCCAGCAGCTCACAACCGGGACAGGGCTCTGGGGAGCTGTTTTTT.

V usage is TRBV6-2 or TRBV6-3 and J usage is TRBJ2-4; 12 bases are a match to TRBD2. CDR3 length: 17 amino acids. With 6 bases clipped from V and 1 base from J, the junction kept 7 bases outside the gene matches. From germline, CDR1 is MNHEY and CDR2 SVGEGT. The CDR3 sequence is CASSPSGTSGAKNIQYF. In DNA, the CDR3 is TGTGCCAGCAGCCCCTCCGGGACTAGCGGGGCCAAAAACATTCAGTACTTC.

At least ten counts were recorded for this clonotype. This rearrangement joins TRBV9 to TRBJ2-7, with TRBD1 identical over 10 bases. CDR1 and CDR2 from the germline V gene are SGDLS and YYNGEE. The CDR3 contains 15 residues. J gave up 2 bases and V 4 bases, and 6 bases lay outside the gene matches. DNA for the CDR3: TGTGCCAGCAGCTTGGGACAGGGGCCACCCTACGAGCAGTACTTC. This codes for CASSLGQGPPYEQYF.

Worth noting for this clonotype: A read error is possible here, since a much larger clone lies one base away. The CDR3, as DNA: TGTGCCAGCAGTCTACTAGCGGGGGCCTTCCGGGAGACCCAGTACTTC. Translated: CASSLLAGAFRETQYF. This chain connects TRBV6-4 to TRBJ2-5, with TRBD2 matching 11 bases. CDR1 MRHNA and CDR2 SNTAGT come from the germline V gene. V trimming: 5 bases; J trimming: 5 bases; junction bases outside the gene matches: 10. This CDR3 has 16 residues.

This clonotype occurred many times. The gene calls are TRBV7-9 and TRBJ1-2, with D possibly TRBD1 on 5 matching bases. Germline lookup yields CDR1 SEHNR and CDR2 FQNEAQ (reference sequence). Deletions cut 8 bases from V and 2 bases from J, with 15 bases between. This CDR3 contains 14 residues. The CDR3 DNA is TGTGCCAGCCACGGAGGCAGGGAGAACTATGGCTACACCTTC. Its translation is CASHGGRENYGYTF.

There are many counts of this clonotype. The genes are TRBV3-1 and TRBJ1-2; D remains unclear. The germline V and J ends were trimmed by 1 base and 3 bases, with 3 bases remaining between them. Germline lookup yields CDR1 LGHDT and CDR2 YNNKEL (reference sequence). The length of the CDR3 is 12 residues. The CDR3 region is CASSQVDYGYTF. Here the CDR3 DNA reads TGTGCCAGCAGCCAAGTAGACTATGGCTACACCTTC.

The sample holds one count of this clonotype. A much bigger clone sits one base away, suggesting this may be a read error. The gene calls are TRBV12-3 or TRBV12-4 and TRBJ1-3; D gene unclear. V lost 5 bases and J lost 2, with 13 bases in between. This CDR3 is built from 15 residues. The CDR3 DNA sequence: TGTGCCAGCAGTCCCTCCGAGGCACCTGGAAACACCATATATTTT. It codes for CASSPSEAPGNTIYF.

DNA for the CDR3: TGTGCCAGTAGTTTGGGACTAGCAGGAAGATTGAACACCGGGGCCAACGTCCTGACTTTC. Its protein is CASSLGLAGRLNTGANVLTF. V usage is TRBV19 and J usage is TRBJ2-6; TRBD2 matches 9 bases. Per the germline V gene, CDR1 is LNHDA and CDR2 is SQIVND (reference sequence). V lost 5 bases and J lost 4; bases outside the gene matches: 18. This CDR3 is 20 amino acids long.

The sample holds many counts of this clonotype. The rearrangement uses TRBV19 and TRBJ2-7, with 7 bases aligning to TRBD2. Germline CDR1 and CDR2: LNHDA and SQIVND (reference sequence). V was clipped by 3 bases and J by 2 bases; unmatched bases: 7. The CDR3 loop spans 15 amino acids. The CDR3 DNA reads TGTGCCAGTAGTATCTTCTCCGGGGGGACCTACGAGCAGTACTTC. Its protein product is CASSIFSGGTYEQYF.

This clonotype was counted at least ten times. The gene calls are TRBV20-1 and TRBJ2-3; 11 bases align to TRBD2. With V trimmed by 2 bases and J by 7 bases, 20 bases remained unmatched. The CDR3 runs 19 residues. Germline V CDR1 and CDR2: DFQATT, SNEGSKA (reference sequence). The chain's CDR3 is CSARWGLAARSEGQNTQYF. The CDR3 DNA follows: TGCAGTGCTAGATGGGGACTAGCGGCCAGGTCAGAAGGGCAAAATACGCAGTATTTT.

The J gene is TRBJ1-5, the V gene TRBV13, with D perhaps TRBD1 (5 bases). CDR3 length: 16 residues. The germline V and J ends were trimmed by 5 bases and 0 bases, with 14 bases remaining between them. Germline V gene data show CDR1 as PRHDT and CDR2 as FYEKMQ (reference sequence). CDR3 sequence: CASSPQGVDSNQPQHF. Here the CDR3 DNA reads TGTGCCAGCAGCCCTCAGGGAGTGGATAGCAATCAGCCCCAGCATTTT. Together with reference TRBV13 and TRBJ1-5, the CDR3 gives the full variable domain: AAGVIQSPRHLIKEKRETATLKCYPIPRHDTVYWYQQGPGQDPQFLISFYEKMQSDKGSIPDRFSAQQFSDYHSELNMSSLELGDSALYFCASSPQGVDSNQPQHFGDGTRLSIL.